A selection of T cell receptor beta chains follows, all from one sample in a study of identical twins. MiXCR, applied by TCRdb to the 5' RACE reads, yields one record per CDR3 protein. The sample has roughly 690,000 distinct CDR3 sequences, about 20% seen once. The sample also formed part of further work on T cells expressing NK-cell markers.

Sequenced material: PBMCs. These receptors all come from a woman aged 18-35 years in good health. The CDR3 runs from the conserved cysteine through the conserved F or W. Fields, in order: V gene, D gene, J gene, clone size, CDR3 length, CDR3 protein, CDR3 DNA. D genes are given only for firm matches. A clone size is listed for some rows: how often the clone was seen (once, few, many), or a class if it is expanded.

V: TRBV5-1
D: NA
J: TRBJ2-5
size: many
length: 14
CDR3: CASSFRGDGETQYF
DNA: TGCGCCAGCAGCTTTAGGGGGGATGGAGAGACCCAGTACTTC

V: TRBV28
D: NA
J: TRBJ1-1
size: NA
length: 12
CDR3: CASGGLNTEAFF
DNA: TGTGCCAGCGGGGGGTTGAACACTGAAGCTTTCTTT

V: TRBV12-3/TRBV12-4
D: TRBD1
J: TRBJ1-5
size: NA
length: 15
CDR3: CASSLGQGGELPQHF
DNA: TGTGCCAGCAGTTTAGGACAGGGAGGCGAACTGCCCCAGCATTTT

V: TRBV4-3
D: TRBD1
J: TRBJ2-3
size: few
length: 16
CDR3: CASSPNLGQGIYTQYF
DNA: TGCGCCAGCAGCCCGAATTTGGGACAGGGGATCTATACGCAGTATTTT

V: TRBV6-6
D: NA
J: TRBJ2-7
size: few
length: 13
CDR3: CASSRGTNYEQYF
DNA: TGTGCCAGCAGCCGGGGGACAAACTACGAGCAGTACTTC

V: TRBV12-3/TRBV12-4
D: NA
J: TRBJ1-2
size: NA
length: 12
CDR3: CASSYVLYGYTF
DNA: TGTGCCAGCAGTTACGTCCTCTATGGCTACACCTTC

V: TRBV20-1
D: NA
J: TRBJ1-5
size: many
length: 15
CDR3: CSARPTFGPSEAQHF
DNA: TGCAGTGCTAGACCCACGTTTGGTCCTTCCGAAGCCCAGCATTTT

V: TRBV20-1
D: NA
J: TRBJ2-7
size: NA
length: 12
CDR3: CSASDRRVEQYF
DNA: TGCAGTGCTAGTGACCGCAGGGTCGAGCAGTACTTC

V: TRBV7-3
D: NA
J: TRBJ2-1
size: NA
length: 15
CDR3: CASSLMGGSGNEQFF
DNA: TGTGCCAGCAGCTTAATGGGGGGCTCGGGAAATGAGCAGTTCTTC

V: TRBV20-1
D: NA
J: TRBJ2-1
size: few
length: 12
CDR3: CSGTPSYNEQFF
DNA: TGCAGCGGGACTCCCTCCTACAATGAGCAGTTCTTC

V: TRBV29-1
D: NA
J: TRBJ2-3
size: many
length: 10
CDR3: CSVWTDTQYF
DNA: TGCAGCGTTTGGACAGATACGCAGTATTTT

V: TRBV29-1
D: NA
J: TRBJ2-1
size: many
length: 15
CDR3: CSVEVETSSYNEQFF
DNA: TGCAGCGTTGAAGTGGAAACTAGCTCCTACAATGAGCAGTTCTTC

V: TRBV6-5
D: NA
J: TRBJ2-7
size: many
length: 11
CDR3: CASSTVAEQYF
DNA: TGTGCCAGCAGTACTGTTGCTGAGCAGTACTTC

V: TRBV4-3
D: TRBD1
J: TRBJ2-2
size: NA
length: 15
CDR3: CASSQETGGTGELFF
DNA: TGCGCCAGCAGCCAAGAAACAGGGGGCACCGGGGAGCTGTTTTTT

V: TRBV12-3/TRBV12-4
D: NA
J: TRBJ2-1
size: NA
length: 14
CDR3: CASSFDRPYNEQFF
DNA: TGTGCCAGCAGTTTCGACAGGCCGTACAATGAGCAGTTCTTC

V: TRBV9
D: TRBD1
J: TRBJ2-2
size: NA
length: 15
CDR3: CASRDGTGPTGELFF
DNA: TGTGCCAGCAGGGATGGGACAGGCCCCACCGGGGAGCTGTTTTTT

V: TRBV7-2
D: NA
J: TRBJ2-1
size: NA
length: 15
CDR3: CASRATADSYNEQFF
DNA: TGTGCCAGCAGGGCGACAGCCGACTCCTACAATGAGCAGTTCTTC

V: TRBV3-1
D: TRBD2
J: TRBJ2-7
size: few
length: 14
CDR3: CASSPPGTRAEQYF
DNA: TGTGCCAGCAGCCCTCCCGGGACTAGGGCCGAGCAGTACTTC

V: TRBV7-9
D: TRBD2
J: TRBJ2-4
size: NA
length: 16
CDR3: CASSSWTSGSSNIQYF
DNA: TGTGCCAGCAGCTCATGGACTAGCGGGAGTTCAAACATTCAGTACTTC

V: TRBV5-1
D: TRBD1
J: TRBJ1-2
size: NA
length: 15
CDR3: CASSLAEGQPNGYTF
DNA: TGCGCCAGCAGCTTGGCAGAGGGACAGCCTAATGGCTACACCTTC